What follows are 15 T cell receptor beta chains derived from one specimen sequenced in a study of blood T cell repertoires in COVID-19. The method was immunoSEQ multiplex PCR; TCRdb's version includes in-frame clones alone and lacks a portion of them. This sample has more than 85,000 clones, with more than 65% found just once. Sequenced input: peripheral blood. Receptors were obtained from a man of 80 years or more with active or convalescent COVID-19.

The CDR3: CAIPHSKQGLFNTGELFF. In nucleotides, the CDR3 is TGTGCCATCCCCCACTCTAAACAGGGCCTTTTTAACACCGGGGAGCTGTTTTTT. The chain joins TRBV10-3 to TRBJ2-2, with D perhaps matching TRBD1 (6 bases). Trimming took off 8 bases at V and 2 bases at J, with 24 bases between the two ends. The CDR3 runs 18 residues. Germline V gene lookup returns CDR1 ENHRY and CDR2 SYGVKD.

This clone has just one count. The genes are TRBV5-1 and TRBJ2-3; 7 bases match TRBD2. With 0 bases clipped from V and 1 base from J, the junction kept 5 bases outside the gene matches. Germline CDR1 reads SGHRS; CDR2 reads YFSETQ. There are 16 residues in the CDR3. The CDR3 nucleotides are TGCGCCAGCAGCTTGGCCCTAGCGGTTGGCACAGATACGCAGTATTTT. Its translation is CASSLALAVGTDTQYF.

The J gene is TRBJ2-6, the V gene TRBV6-2 or TRBV6-3; TRBD1 matches 9 bases. Germline V CDR1 and CDR2: MNHEY, SVGEGT. The V gene end was trimmed by 4 bases and the J gene end by 0 bases; junction bases not matched to a gene: 10. The CDR3 contains 19 residues. The CDR3 reads CASSSGQGATGSGANVLTF. In DNA, the CDR3 is TGTGCCAGCAGTTCGGGACAGGGCGCAACTGGCTCTGGGGCCAACGTCCTGACTTTC.

This clone was observed a handful of times. The chain recombines TRBV9 with TRBJ2-2; 15 bases are shared with TRBD2. The V gene end was trimmed by 4 bases and the J gene end by 2 bases; junction bases not matched to a gene: 12. CDR1 is SGDLS, CDR2 YYNGEE, per germline. The CDR3 is 20 amino acids. The CDR3 reads CASSLPPGLAGGANTGELFF. The CDR3 DNA is TGTGCCAGCAGCCTTCCGCCGGGACTAGCGGGGGGAGCAAACACCGGGGAGCTGTTTTTT.

CDR3 sequence reads: CASSPITGTFNTEAFF. The CDR3 nucleotides read TGTGCCAGCTCACCAATTACAGGGACCTTTAACACTGAAGCTTTCTTT. The chain joins TRBV18 to TRBJ1-1; the D gene is possibly TRBD1 (6 bases). Germline-derived CDR1 and CDR2 are KGHSH and LQKENI. Trimming pared 2 bases from V and 2 bases from J, leaving 15 bases between. CDR3 size: 16 residues.

The rearrangement joins TRBV7-2 to TRBJ2-6; maybe TRBD2 (6 bases). Trimming shortened V by 0 bases and J by 3 bases, and 12 bases separated the two germline ends. The germline V gene has CDR1 SGHTA and CDR2 FQGNSA. This CDR3 is built from 17 residues. Here the CDR3 reads CASSLAMGRRGANVLTF. For the CDR3, the DNA is TGTGCCAGCAGCTTAGCGATGGGGAGGCGTGGGGCCAACGTCCTGACTTTC.

The rearrangement links TRBV19 to TRBJ1-3; unclear D gene. The V and J ends lost 5 bases and 0 bases respectively, with 14 bases between them. This CDR3 is built from 16 residues. Germline V CDR1 and CDR2: LNHDA, SQIVND (reference sequence). The CDR3, as DNA: TGTGCCAGTAGTCCGGTTGTAAGCTTCTCTGGAAACACCATATATTTT. It encodes CASSPVVSFSGNTIYF.

V is TRBV6-5 and J is TRBJ2-1; 11 positions match TRBD1. The J segment lost 6 bases and the V segment lost 5 bases, leaving 3 bases of the junction unmatched. The germline gives CDR1 MNHEY, CDR2 SVGAGI. This CDR3 contains 14 residues. CDR3 bases: TGTGCCAGCAGTCGGACAGGGGGCGGCAATGAGCAGTTCTTC. This sequence encodes CASSRTGGGNEQFF.

CDR3 region: CASSFPGRYGYTF. The CDR3 DNA reads TGTGCCAGCAGTTTTCCAGGGAGGTATGGCTACACCTTC. V is TRBV12-3 or TRBV12-4 and J is TRBJ1-2; D is perhaps TRBD1 (5 bases). CDR3 size: 13 residues. Trimming removed 3 bases at V and 5 bases at J, with 10 bases between.

This clone was observed a single time. J is TRBJ1-1 and V is TRBV28, with D possibly matching TRBD1 (6 bases). Germline CDR1 MDHEN, CDR2 SYDVKM. This CDR3 has 11 residues. Trimming stripped 10 bases from V and 10 bases from J, with 16 bases between. CDR3 DNA: TGTGCCACCCTGGACGGGACACGAGCTTTCTTT. Translation: CATLDGTRAFF.

The V and J genes are TRBV7-9 and TRBJ1-1; 11 nucleotides line up with TRBD1. The V segment lost 1 base and the J segment 1 base; nucleotides outside the gene matches: 5. CDR1 SEHNR and CDR2 FQNEAQ come from the germline V gene (reference sequence). CDR3 length: 17 amino acids. The CDR3 region has the DNA TGTGCCAGCAGCTTAGGGACAGGGGGCGATAGGAACACTGAAGCTTTCTTT. This sequence encodes CASSLGTGGDRNTEAFF.

V usage is TRBV2 and J usage is TRBJ1-1; TRBD1 is a possible D gene (6 bases). CDR3 length: 16 amino acids. Germline V gene lookup returns CDR1 SNHLY and CDR2 FYNNEI. Between the trimmed V and J ends, which lost 5 bases and 3 bases, there was a span of 19 bases. CDR3 in amino acids: CASSPLGGQPHTEAFF. DNA for the CDR3: TGTGCCAGCAGTCCGCTAGGAGGACAGCCTCACACTGAAGCTTTCTTT.

This clone was detected a few times. The rearrangement uses TRBV24-1 and TRBJ1-3, with a tentative D call TRBD1 (5 bases). From germline, CDR1 is KGHDR and CDR2 SFDVKD. CDR3 size: 17 residues. V gave up 0 bases and J gave up 0 bases, with 11 bases separating them. CDR3 amino acids: CATSDLQGYPSGNTIYF. CDR3 nucleotide sequence: TGTGCCACCAGTGATTTGCAGGGCTATCCCTCTGGAAACACCATATATTTT.

V and J are TRBV7-6 and TRBJ1-5; tentative D call: TRBD1 (6 bases). Trimming stripped 1 base from V and 7 bases from J, with 14 bases between. Germline-derived CDR1 and CDR2 are SGHVS and FNYEAQ. This CDR3 has 15 amino acids. The CDR3 coding sequence is TGTGCCAGCAGCTTAGAAGAGGGGGTATGGCAGCCCCAGCATTTT. Translated, it gives CASSLEEGVWQPQHF. Full variable domain (missing parts from reference TRBV7-6 and TRBJ1-5): GAGVSQSPRYKVTKRGQDVALRCDPISGHVSLYWYRQALGQGPEFLTYFNYEAQQDKSGLPNDRFSAERPEGSISTLTIQRTEQRDSAMYRCASSLEEGVWQPQHFGDGTRLSIL.

The gene calls are TRBV19 and TRBJ2-3, with 7 bases lining up with TRBD1. V dropped 4 bases and J dropped 4; count of bases not matched to a gene: 11. CDR3 length: 16 residues. Germline CDR1 is LNHDA and CDR2 is SQIVND (reference sequence). The CDR3 sequence: CASSTLRTGGPDTQYF. The CDR3 region has the DNA TGTGCCAGTAGTACTTTAAGGACAGGAGGCCCAGATACGCAGTATTTT. The full variable domain, its missing parts supplied by reference TRBV19 and TRBJ2-3, is DGGITQSPKYLFRKEGQNVTLSCEQNLNHDAMYWYRQDPGQGLRLIYYSQIVNDFQKGDIAEGYSVSREKKESFPLTVTSAQKNPTAFYLCASSTLRTGGPDTQYFGPGTRLTVL.